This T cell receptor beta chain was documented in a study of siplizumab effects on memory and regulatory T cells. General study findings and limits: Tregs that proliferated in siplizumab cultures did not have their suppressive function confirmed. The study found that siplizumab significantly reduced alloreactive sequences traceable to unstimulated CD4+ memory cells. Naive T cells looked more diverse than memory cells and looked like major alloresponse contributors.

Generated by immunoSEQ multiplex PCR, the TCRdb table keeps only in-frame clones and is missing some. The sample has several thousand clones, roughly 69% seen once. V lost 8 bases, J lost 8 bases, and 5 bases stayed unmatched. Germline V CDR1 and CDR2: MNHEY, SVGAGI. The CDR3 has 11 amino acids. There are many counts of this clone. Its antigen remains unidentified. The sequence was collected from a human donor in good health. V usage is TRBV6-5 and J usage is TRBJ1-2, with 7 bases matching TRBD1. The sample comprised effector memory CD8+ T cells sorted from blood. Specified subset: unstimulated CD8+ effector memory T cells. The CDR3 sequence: CASSDREGYTF. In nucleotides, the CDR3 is TGTGCCAGCTCCGACAGGGAGGGCTACACCTTC.